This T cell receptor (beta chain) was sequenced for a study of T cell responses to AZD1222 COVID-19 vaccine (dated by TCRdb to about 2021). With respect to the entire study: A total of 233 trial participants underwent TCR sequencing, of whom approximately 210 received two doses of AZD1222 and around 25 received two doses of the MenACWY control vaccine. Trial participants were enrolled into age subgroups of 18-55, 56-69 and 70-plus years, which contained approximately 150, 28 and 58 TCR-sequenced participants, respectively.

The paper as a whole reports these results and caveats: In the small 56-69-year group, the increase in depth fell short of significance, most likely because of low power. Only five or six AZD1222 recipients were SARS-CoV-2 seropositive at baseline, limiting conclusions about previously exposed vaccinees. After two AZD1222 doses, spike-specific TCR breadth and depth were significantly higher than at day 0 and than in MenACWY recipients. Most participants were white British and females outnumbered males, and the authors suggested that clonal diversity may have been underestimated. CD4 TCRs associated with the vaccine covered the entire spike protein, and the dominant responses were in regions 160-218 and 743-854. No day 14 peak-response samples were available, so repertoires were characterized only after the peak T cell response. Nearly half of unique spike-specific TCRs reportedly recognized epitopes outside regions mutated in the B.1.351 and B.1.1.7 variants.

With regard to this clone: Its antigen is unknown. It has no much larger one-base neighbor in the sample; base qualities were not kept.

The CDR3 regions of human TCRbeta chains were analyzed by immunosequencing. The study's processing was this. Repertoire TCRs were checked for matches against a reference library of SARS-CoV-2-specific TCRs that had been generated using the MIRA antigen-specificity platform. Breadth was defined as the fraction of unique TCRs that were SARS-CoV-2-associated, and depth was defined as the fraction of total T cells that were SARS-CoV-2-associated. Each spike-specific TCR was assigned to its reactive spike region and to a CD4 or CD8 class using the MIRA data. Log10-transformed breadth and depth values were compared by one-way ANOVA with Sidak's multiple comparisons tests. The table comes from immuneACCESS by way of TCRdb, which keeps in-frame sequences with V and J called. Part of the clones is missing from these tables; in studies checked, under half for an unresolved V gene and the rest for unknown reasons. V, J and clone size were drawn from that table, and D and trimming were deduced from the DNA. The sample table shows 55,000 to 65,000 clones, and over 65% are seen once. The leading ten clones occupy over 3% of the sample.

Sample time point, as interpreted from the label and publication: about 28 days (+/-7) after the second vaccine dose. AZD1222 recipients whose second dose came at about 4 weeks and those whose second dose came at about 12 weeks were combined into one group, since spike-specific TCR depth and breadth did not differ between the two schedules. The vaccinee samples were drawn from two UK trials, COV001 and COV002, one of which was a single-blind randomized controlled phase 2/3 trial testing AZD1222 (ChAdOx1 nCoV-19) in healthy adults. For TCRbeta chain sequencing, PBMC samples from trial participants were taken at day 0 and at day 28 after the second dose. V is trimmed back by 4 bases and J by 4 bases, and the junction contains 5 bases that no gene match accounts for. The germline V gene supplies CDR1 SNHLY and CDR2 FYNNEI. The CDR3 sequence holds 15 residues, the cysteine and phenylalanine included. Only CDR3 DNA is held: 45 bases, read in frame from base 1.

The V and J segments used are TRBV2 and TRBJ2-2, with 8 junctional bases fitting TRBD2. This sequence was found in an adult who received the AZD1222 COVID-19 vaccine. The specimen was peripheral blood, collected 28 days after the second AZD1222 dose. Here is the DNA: TGTGCCAGCAGTGTTTCGGGGGGGCCCACCGGGGAGCTGTTTTTT. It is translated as CASSVSGGPTGELFF.